The clone carrying this TCR beta chain was seen only a few times. Antigen: not known. The library protocol tagged each TCR cDNA with a unique molecular identifier. TCRdb reprocessed the 5' RACE reads via MiXCR and lists one record per CDR3 protein. The table lists tens of thousands of distinct CDR3 sequences, roughly 8.7% of them singletons. This CDR3 has 17 residues. The data were obtained in a study of spatial heterogeneity in lung cancer. The wider study: Sequences of the beta chain were consistently detected in greater numbers than alpha-chain sequences. Findings and caveats of the study: There were more appearances of ubiquitous expanded tumor TCRs in blood at resection than at follow-up.

Time point noted: sample taken at primary tumor resection. Whole RNA obtained from tumor, nontumor lung or frozen PBMC underwent sequencing without sorting. The donors comprised about 69 untreated early-stage non-small cell lung cancer patients. The J gene is TRBJ2-5, the V gene TRBV21-1; TRBD1 is the table's D call, not checked against the DNA. TRBV21-1 is given as a pseudogene. The clonotype originates from a male donor with early-stage non-small cell lung cancer. This sample comprised PBMCs, obtained at surgery. The CDR3, as DNA: TGTGCCAGCAGCAAATGCCCCCCTAACAGGGATCAAGAGACCCAGTACTTC. Translation: CASSKCPPNRDQETQYF.